A single sample gave rise to the 4 T cell receptor beta chains below, sequenced in a study of T cell repertoires in cytomegalovirus infection. TCRdb reprocessed the reads with MiXCR, giving one entry per CDR3 protein. The sample shows 510,000 or so distinct CDR3 sequences, more than 20% of them seen only once. Specimen: PBMCs. The receptor source for this set is a human donor in good health (CMV status not recorded). Some clones in this sample may be carry-over from other donors' samples.

This sequence joins TRBV29-1 and TRBJ2-3; 7 positions agree with TRBD2. J lost 0 bases, V lost 1 base, and 4 bases had no gene match. This CDR3 has 15 amino acids. Per germline, CDR1 SQVTM and CDR2 ANQGSEA. In DNA, the CDR3 is TGCAGCGTTGAAGCTTGGCGGGAGAGCACAGATACGCAGTATTTT. Encoded protein: CSVEAWRESTDTQYF.

In this sample, this clonotype turned up many times. V gene TRBV11-2 combines with J gene TRBJ2-7; either TRBD1 or TRBD2 may supply D (5 bases each). Germline V gives CDR1 SGHAT, CDR2 FQNNGV. The CDR3 has 15 amino acids. V gave up 5 bases and J gave up 3 bases, with 17 bases separating them. As DNA, the CDR3 is TGTGCCAGCAGCCCCAGGCAGGGAGACCTCTACGAGCAGTACGTC. It yields the protein CASSPRQGDLYEQYV.

This clonotype was picked up many times. CDR3 DNA: TGTGCCAGCACCGCGGGGTCGGGAGATCAGCCCCAGCATTTT. Translation gives CASTAGSGDQPQHF. The chain couples TRBV7-2 to TRBJ1-5; D is uncertain. This CDR3 spans 14 amino acids. Germline CDR1 and CDR2: SGHTA and FQGNSA. V lost 7 bases and J lost 5, with 15 bases in between.

This clonotype was picked up a small number of times. The rearrangement links TRBV10-3 to TRBJ2-3, with D possibly matching TRBD1 (5 bases). The V end lost 0 bases, the J end lost 4 bases, and 11 bases lay between the germline ends. Per germline, CDR1 ENHRY and CDR2 SYGVKD. CDR3 length equals 15 residues. CDR3 amino acids: CAISESKGVADTQYF. The DNA of the CDR3 is TGTGCCATCAGTGAGTCGAAAGGGGTGGCAGATACGCAGTATTTT.